The 23 T cell receptor beta chains below were found in one sample sequenced in a study of blood T cell repertoires in COVID-19. Here immunoSEQ multiplex PCR was the method, and the copy in TCRdb shows in-frame clones only, minus some. Here the sample spans tens of thousands of clones, about 87% being singletons. What was sequenced was peripheral blood. These TCRs come from a man aged 40-49 years with COVID-19, enrolled during active disease.

The rearrangement links TRBV7-2 to TRBJ1-5; no definite D call. Germline CDR1 reads SGHTA; CDR2 reads FQGNSA. V was shortened by 1 base and J by 2 bases, with 9 bases between the two germline ends. CDR3 length equals 15 residues. CDR3: CASSLGVAGNQPQHF. The CDR3 DNA follows: TGTGCCAGCAGCTTAGGGGTGGCGGGCAATCAGCCCCAGCATTTT.

This chain joins TRBV14 and TRBJ2-3, with TRBD2 identical over 15 bases. J was trimmed by 6 bases and V by 0 bases; bases with no gene match: 13. This CDR3 is 20 amino acids long. Germline-derived CDR1 and CDR2 are SGHDN and FVKESK. CDR3: CASSQDNSASGTSGGDTQYF. The CDR3 bases are TGTGCCAGCAGCCAAGATAACAGTGCAAGCGGGACTAGCGGGGGGGATACGCAGTATTTT.

This chain links TRBV29-1 with TRBJ2-2, with 9 bases matching TRBD1. This CDR3 region has 14 residues. The V gene's germline CDR1 is SQVTM and CDR2 ANQGSEA. Losses at the gene ends were 7 bases for V and 4 bases for J; bases not matched to a gene: 7. CDR3: CSALRQGGTGELFF. The CDR3 DNA reads as TGCAGCGCCCTCAGACAGGGGGGCACCGGGGAGCTGTTTTTT.

The chain employs TRBV13 and TRBJ2-7, with 8 bases matching TRBD1. V trimming: 5 bases; J trimming: 6 bases; junction bases outside the gene matches: 12. The CDR3 runs 15 residues. Germline CDR1 reads PRHDT; CDR2 reads FYEKMQ (reference sequence). The CDR3 bases are TGTGCCAGCAGCCCGCGGACAGGGCGAATGGGCGAGCAGTACTTC. It yields the protein CASSPRTGRMGEQYF.

The rearrangement joins TRBV18 to TRBJ1-5, with D possibly matching TRBD1 (5 bases). The V gene's germline CDR1 is KGHSH and CDR2 LQKENI. V lost 6 bases, J lost 2 bases, and 17 bases lay in between. The CDR3 length is 16 residues. DNA of the CDR3: TGTGCCAGCTCGCCCACTGGGGGGATCGGCAATCAGCCCCAGCATTTT. This encodes CASSPTGGIGNQPQHF.

The chain employs TRBV3-1 (or the pseudogene TRBV3-2) and TRBJ2-5; D perhaps matches TRBD2 (6 bases). This CDR3 is 15 amino acids long. V lost 0 bases and J lost 4, with 12 bases in between. CDR1 and CDR2 from the germline V gene are LGHDT and YNNKEL (reference sequence). This CDR3 reads CASSQESLAGETQYF. DNA for the CDR3: TGTGCCAGCAGCCAAGAGTCACTAGCCGGAGAGACCCAGTACTTC.

The V gene is TRBV14, the J gene TRBJ2-5; possibly TRBD1 for D (7 bases). Germline V gene sequence: CDR1 SGHDN, CDR2 FVKESK. The CDR3 is 13 amino acids. V gave up 0 bases and J gave up 11 bases, with 13 bases separating them. This chain's CDR3 is CASSQEIAGQQYF. The CDR3 nucleotides read TGTGCCAGCAGCCAAGAAATTGCGGGACAGCAGTACTTC.

The chain combines TRBV7-2 with TRBJ2-3; TRBD2 agrees at 11 bases. From germline, CDR1 is SGHTA and CDR2 FQGNSA. Germline trimming cut 5 bases from V and 4 bases from J; bases unmatched to any gene: 2. The CDR3 is 14 amino acids. As DNA, the CDR3 is TGTGCCAGCAGCCAACTAGCGGGAGCAGATACGCAGTATTTT. It codes for CASSQLAGADTQYF.

This chain links TRBV9 with TRBJ1-6, with TRBD1 matching 8 bases. The V segment lost 3 bases and the J segment 7 bases; nucleotides outside the gene matches: 3. The V gene's germline CDR1 is SGDLS and CDR2 YYNGEE. CDR3 length equals 14 residues. Here the CDR3 DNA reads TGTGCCAGCAGCGCACAGGGGGGCAATTCACCCCTCCACTTT. It codes for CASSAQGGNSPLHF.

The J gene is TRBJ1-5, the V gene TRBV27; 7 nucleotides align to TRBD1. Germline trimming cut 10 bases from V and 3 bases from J; bases unmatched to any gene: 9. Germline V gives CDR1 MNHEY, CDR2 SMNVEV (reference sequence). CDR3 length: 14 amino acids. As DNA, the CDR3 is TGTGCCACCTCGCGGACAGGTTACAATCAGCCCCAGCATTTT. Translation: CATSRTGYNQPQHF.

This sequence joins TRBV7-8 and TRBJ2-7, with 12 bases lining up with TRBD1. The germline V gene encodes CDR1 SGHVS and CDR2 FQNEAQ. The junction had 9 bases not matched to a gene; V was cut back by 5 bases and J by 4 bases. The length of the CDR3 is 16 residues. For the CDR3, the DNA is TGTGCCAGCAGCATCCAGGGACAGGGGGCGCTTTACGAGCAGTACTTC. Amino acids: CASSIQGQGALYEQYF.

This clone was seen more than once but under ten times. The genes are TRBV10-1 and TRBJ2-7; no clear D gene. Trimming stripped 3 bases from V and 0 bases from J, with 12 bases between. The CDR3 totals 15 residues. Per the germline V gene, CDR1 is WNHNN and CDR2 is SYGVQD (reference sequence). The chain's CDR3 is CASSDGPPSSYEQYF. The DNA for the CDR3 is TGCGCCAGCAGTGATGGGCCGCCGAGCTCCTACGAGCAGTACTTC.

About this clone itself: One junction end disagrees with the germline gene, perhaps due to a read error. For the CDR3, the DNA is TGTGCCAGCAGCTCCCACACCTCGACTAGCGGGCGGGACTTC. It encodes CASSSHTSTSGRDF. The chain carries TRBV7-2 and TRBJ2-7, with TRBD2 matching 10 bases. The CDR3 extends over 14 amino acids. Germline values: CDR1 SGHTA, CDR2 FQGNSA.

The gene calls are TRBV3-1 (or the pseudogene TRBV3-2) and TRBJ2-5, with TRBD1 identical over 7 bases. J lost 2 bases, V lost 6 bases, and 18 bases had no gene match. The CDR3 length is 18 residues. The V gene's germline CDR1 is LGHDT and CDR2 YNNKEL (reference sequence). As DNA, the CDR3 is TGTGCCAGCAGACCCGGCGACAGGGTAACGACAGCGCAAGAGACCCAGTACTTC. Amino acids: CASRPGDRVTTAQETQYF.

V usage is TRBV29-1 and J usage is TRBJ2-1; a possible D gene is TRBD1 (6 bases). Germline V CDR1 and CDR2: SQVTM, ANQGSEA. V lost 1 base and J 5 bases, leaving 9 bases between the germline ends. The CDR3 spans 13 residues. The CDR3 bases are TGCAGCGTTGAAGCGGGACACCACAATGAGCAGTTCTTC. This encodes CSVEAGHHNEQFF.

The chain employs TRBV4-1 and TRBJ2-3; 7 bases match TRBD2. V lost 3 bases to trimming and J lost 3 bases; unmatched junction nucleotides: 9. CDR1 and CDR2 (germline): MGHRA, YSYEKL. This CDR3 region has 16 residues. CDR3 residues: CASSQDPGLKTDTQYF. The DNA of the CDR3 is TGCGCCAGCAGCCAGGATCCGGGACTAAAAACAGATACGCAGTATTTT.

The chain employs TRBV24-1 and TRBJ1-1; tentatively, D is TRBD1 (5 bases). This CDR3 has 16 amino acids. V gave up 2 bases and J gave up 4 bases, with 16 bases separating them. The germline V gene encodes CDR1 KGHDR and CDR2 SFDVKD. This CDR3 is CATSDSPASGGTEAFF. CDR3 sequence (DNA): TGTGCCACCAGTGATTCTCCTGCCTCCGGGGGCACTGAAGCTTTCTTT.

The chain recombines TRBV10-1 with TRBJ1-4; no clear D gene. The CDR3 has 13 residues. CDR1 and CDR2 from the germline V gene are WNHNN and SYGVQD (reference sequence). Trimming removed 2 bases at V and 8 bases at J, with 9 bases between. CDR3 in DNA: TGCGCCAGCAGTGAGGACATGTACGAAAAACTGTTTTTT. Residues: CASSEDMYEKLFF.

V is TRBV27 and J is TRBJ1-6; 7 bases match TRBD1. The CDR3 contains 14 residues. J gave up 9 bases and V 2 bases, and 4 bases lay outside the gene matches. Germline CDR1 reads MNHEY; CDR2 reads SMNVEV (reference sequence). The CDR3, as DNA: TGTGCCAGCAGTTTACAGGGGGGTGTTTCACCCCTCCACTTT. This translates into CASSLQGGVSPLHF.

This rearrangement joins TRBV15 to TRBJ1-3; 9 nucleotides agree with TRBD1. This CDR3 has 15 amino acids. Per the germline V gene, CDR1 is LNHNV and CDR2 is YYDKDF (reference sequence). The junction had 5 bases not matched to a gene; V was cut back by 0 bases and J by 8 bases. The CDR3 reads CATSRDTGGLDTIYF. CDR3 sequence (DNA): TGTGCCACCAGCAGAGATACAGGGGGCCTGGACACCATATATTTT.

The genes are TRBV2 and TRBJ1-3; D is unclear. Trimming left V 4 bases short and J 4 bases short, with 8 bases between. CDR3 length: 13 residues. Germline CDR1 is SNHLY and CDR2 is FYNNEI. The CDR3: CASSGQVGNTIYF. CDR3 DNA sequence: TGTGCCAGCAGTGGGCAGGTGGGAAACACCATATATTTT.

This clone was counted between two and nine times. The chain joins TRBV7-9 to TRBJ2-7; D is perhaps TRBD2 (6 bases). Germline V CDR1 and CDR2: SEHNR, FQNEAQ (reference sequence). V lost 4 bases, J lost 7 bases, and 8 bases lay in between. The length of the CDR3 is 11 residues. The CDR3 DNA follows: TGTGCCAGCAGCTCCGGAGGGGAGCAGTACTTC. It specifies CASSSGGEQYF.

This clone was recorded once. The chain has TRBV3-1 (or the pseudogene TRBV3-2) and TRBJ1-3; D may be TRBD1 (6 bases). Germline loops: CDR1 LGHDT, CDR2 YNNKEL (reference sequence). CDR3 length: 14 residues. V lost 0 bases, J lost 8 bases, and 11 bases lay in between. CDR3 sequence reads: CASSQEGTPHTIYF. CDR3 DNA sequence: TGTGCCAGCAGCCAAGAAGGGACACCGCACACCATATATTTT.